Sequencing of this T cell receptor (beta chain) was carried out in a study of T cells in Graves' hyperthyroidism and ophthalmopathy. Researchers took RNA transcripts and amplified the TCR beta CDR3 regions from them. When the TCR CDR3 underwent first-round RT-PCR, the HTBI primer set was used. From the multiplex PCR reads, TCRdb called clonotypes with MiXCR, one entry per CDR3 protein. The repertoire holds a few hundred thousand distinct CDR3 sequences, with roughly 15% as singletons. The CDR3 length is 18 residues. This clonotype was seen more than once but under ten times. The junction departs from the called germline gene at one end, perhaps through a read error.

This chain connects TRBV12-3 or TRBV12-4 to TRBJ2-6; 7 nucleotides agree with TRBD1. The source is a woman between 40 and 50 years old with Graves' hyperthyroidism that later progressed to Graves' ophthalmopathy. The sequencing sample was made of blood. Here the CDR3 DNA reads TGTGCCAGCAGCCCCGATGACAGGGTTATTCCTGGGACCAACGTCCTGACTTTC. Protein: CASSPDDRVIPGTNVLTF.